This TCR beta chain was sequenced for a study of molecular identifiers for immune sequencing clone quantification. Study-wide findings and caveats: In naive cells, under 1% of molecules belonged to clones above 20 RNA copies, against over 98% in effector cells.

A single record per CDR3 protein comes from TCRdb applying MiXCR to the PCR reads. The table has about 640,000 distinct CDR3 sequences, 20% seen once. The germline gives CDR1 MNHEY, CDR2 SVGAGI. J lost 0 bases, V lost 5 bases, and 10 bases had no gene match. The CDR3 loop spans 17 amino acids. Turning to this clonotype: What it binds is unknown.

This TCR derives from a human donor in good health. Some libraries in this study had Jurkat cell RNA spiked in. Sequencing input: naive CD8+ T cells from blood, with Jurkat cell RNA spiked in. Subset defined: FACS-sorted CD8+CD4-CCR7+CD45RA+ naive T cells. The chain recombines TRBV6-5 with TRBJ1-3; 7 nucleotides line up with TRBD1. This chain's CDR3 is CASSPYLDRNSGNTIYF. CDR3 nucleotide sequence: TGTGCCAGCAGTCCTTACTTGGACAGGAACTCTGGAAACACCATATATTTT.